This record covers a single TCR beta chain. This record comes from a study of blood T cell repertoires in COVID-19. Method: immunoSEQ multiplex PCR; TCRdb's copy keeps in-frame clones and lacks some. This sample yields around 160,000 clones, of which over 85% are seen a single time; 15% to 20% belongs to the top ten. CDR1 is SGHVS and CDR2 is FQNEAQ in the germline V gene. The CDR3 spans 17 residues. Trimming removed 3 bases from V and 0 bases from J, with 17 bases in between. The receptor was derived from a man between 60 and 75 years old with active or convalescent COVID-19. V and J are TRBV7-8 and TRBJ1-2; D is perhaps TRBD1 (6 bases). The sample was peripheral blood. CDR3 amino acids: CASSFLRRTEANYGYTF. The CDR3 coding sequence is TGTGCCAGCAGCTTCTTAAGGAGGACAGAGGCTAACTATGGCTACACCTTC.